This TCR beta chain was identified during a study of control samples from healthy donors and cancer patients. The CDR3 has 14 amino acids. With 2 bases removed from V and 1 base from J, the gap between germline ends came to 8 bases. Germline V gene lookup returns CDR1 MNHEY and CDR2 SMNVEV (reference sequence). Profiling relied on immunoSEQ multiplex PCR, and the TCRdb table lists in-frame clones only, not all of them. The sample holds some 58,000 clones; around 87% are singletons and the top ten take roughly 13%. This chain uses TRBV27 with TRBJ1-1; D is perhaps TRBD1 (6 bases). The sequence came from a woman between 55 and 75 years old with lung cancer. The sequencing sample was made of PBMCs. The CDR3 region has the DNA TGTGCCAGCAGTTTAGGGACAACGAACACTGAAGCTTTCTTT. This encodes CASSLGTTNTEAFF.